The source of this TCR beta chain is a study of blood T cells in healthy people across ages. Trimming took 4 bases from V and 6 from J, leaving 16 bases between them. Germline V lookup: CDR1 MNHEY, CDR2 SVGAGI. The CDR3 covers 15 residues. Aged roughly 6 to 90, donors were systemically healthy Caucasians from Russia. Together with a sample-barcoded 5' primer, a J-beta primer mix was included in a second PCR lasting about 7 to 12 cycles. A tag from a template-switch adaptor with 12 random nucleotides marked each cDNA molecule. TCRdb fed the 5' RACE reads into MiXCR, producing one record per CDR3 protein. Counted here are about 1.6 million distinct CDR3 sequences, about 35% occurring once; the ten biggest clones make up about 11%. This clonotype came up a few times.

This chain uses TRBV6-5 with TRBJ2-4; tentatively, D is TRBD1 or TRBD2 (5 bases each). Sequencing input: blood. The TCR was taken from a woman aged 30 to 39 in good health. In nucleotides, the CDR3 is TGTGCCAGCAGTTCTCGGGGTGGGGGTGGAAACATTCAGTACTTC. It specifies CASSSRGGGGNIQYF.